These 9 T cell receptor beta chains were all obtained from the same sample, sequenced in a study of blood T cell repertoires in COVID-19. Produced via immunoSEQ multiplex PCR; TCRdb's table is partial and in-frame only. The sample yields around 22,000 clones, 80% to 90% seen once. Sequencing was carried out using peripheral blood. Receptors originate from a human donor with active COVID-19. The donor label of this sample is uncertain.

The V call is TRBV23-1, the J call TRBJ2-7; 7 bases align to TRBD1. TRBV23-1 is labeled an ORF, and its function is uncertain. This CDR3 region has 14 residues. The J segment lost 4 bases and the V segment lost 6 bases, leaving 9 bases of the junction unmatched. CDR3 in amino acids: CASSQQGQPYEQYF. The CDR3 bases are TGCGCCAGCAGCCAACAGGGACAGCCGTACGAGCAGTACTTC.

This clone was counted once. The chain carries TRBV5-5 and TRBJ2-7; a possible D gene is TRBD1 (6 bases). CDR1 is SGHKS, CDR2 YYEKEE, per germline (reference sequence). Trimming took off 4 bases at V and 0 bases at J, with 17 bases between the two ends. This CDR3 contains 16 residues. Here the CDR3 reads CASSGGRQASSYEQYF. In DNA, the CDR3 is TGTGCCAGCAGCGGAGGCAGACAGGCGTCCTCCTACGAGCAGTACTTC.

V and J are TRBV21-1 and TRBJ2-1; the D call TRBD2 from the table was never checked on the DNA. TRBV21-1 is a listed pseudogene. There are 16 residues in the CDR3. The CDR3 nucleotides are TGTGCCAGCAGCTCAAGGGAGGGTTGTACCCCCAATGAGCAGTTCTTC. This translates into CASSSREGCTPNEQFF.

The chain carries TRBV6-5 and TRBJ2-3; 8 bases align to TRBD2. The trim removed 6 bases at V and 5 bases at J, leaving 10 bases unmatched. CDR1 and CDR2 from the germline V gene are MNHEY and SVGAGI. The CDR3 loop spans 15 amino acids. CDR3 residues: CASRPFGGVGDTQYF. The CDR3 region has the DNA TGTGCCAGCAGACCATTCGGGGGGGTTGGAGATACGCAGTATTTT.

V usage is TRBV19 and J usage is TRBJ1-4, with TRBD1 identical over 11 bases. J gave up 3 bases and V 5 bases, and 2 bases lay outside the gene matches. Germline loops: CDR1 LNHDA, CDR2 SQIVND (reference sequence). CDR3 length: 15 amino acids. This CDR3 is CASSGQGAANEKLFF. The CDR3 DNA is TGTGCCAGTAGTGGACAGGGGGCGGCTAATGAAAAACTGTTTTTT.

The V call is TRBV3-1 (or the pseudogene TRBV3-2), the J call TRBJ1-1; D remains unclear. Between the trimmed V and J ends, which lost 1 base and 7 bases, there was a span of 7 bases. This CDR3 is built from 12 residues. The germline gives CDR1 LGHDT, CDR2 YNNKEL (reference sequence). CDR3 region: CASSQGFLEAFF. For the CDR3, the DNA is TGTGCCAGCAGCCAAGGTTTCCTTGAAGCTTTCTTT.

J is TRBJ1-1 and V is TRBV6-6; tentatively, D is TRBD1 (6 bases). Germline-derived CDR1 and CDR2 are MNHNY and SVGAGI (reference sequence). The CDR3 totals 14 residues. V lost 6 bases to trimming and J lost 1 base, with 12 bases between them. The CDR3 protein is CASRGGGANTEAFF. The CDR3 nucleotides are TGTGCCAGCAGGGGAGGGGGAGCGAACACTGAAGCTTTCTTT.

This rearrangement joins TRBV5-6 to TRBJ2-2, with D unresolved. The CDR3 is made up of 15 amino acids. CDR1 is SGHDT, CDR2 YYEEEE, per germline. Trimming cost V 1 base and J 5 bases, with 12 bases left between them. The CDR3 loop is CASSLSTLRTGELFF. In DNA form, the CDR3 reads TGTGCCAGCAGCTTGAGTACTCTCCGAACCGGGGAGCTGTTTTTT.

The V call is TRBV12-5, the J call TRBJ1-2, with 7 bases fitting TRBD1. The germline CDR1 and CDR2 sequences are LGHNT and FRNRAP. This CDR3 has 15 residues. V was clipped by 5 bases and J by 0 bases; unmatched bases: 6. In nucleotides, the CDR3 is TGTGCTAGTGGTGTGGACAGGATTCCTAACTATGGCTACACCTTC. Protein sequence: CASGVDRIPNYGYTF.